The text below deals with one TCR beta chain. This CDR3 contains 16 residues. Germline CDR1 and CDR2: MNHEY and SMNVEV (reference sequence). The ends lost 5 bases at V and 4 bases at J; junction bases unmatched: 10. This specimen belongs to a study of blood T cell repertoires in COVID-19. In the study overall: Samples taken during acute and convalescent COVID-19 were collected in the United States, Italy and Spain. T cells, B-cell-depleted T cells, or PBMCs supplied cDNA or gDNA.

In the original analysis: Amplification of reference gene primers provided the estimated nucleated cell counts. Libraries were prepared by immunoSEQ multiplex PCR; TCRdb keeps only in-frame clonotypes and omits some of them. V and J calls plus clone size are reproduced from that table; the DNA served to infer D and trimming. The data contain about 140,000 clones, roughly 79% of them singletons. The gene calls are TRBV27 and TRBJ1-1; 10 nucleotides match TRBD1. This clonotype was sampled from a human donor in a cohort sampled during active COVID-19. The sequencing input was peripheral blood. CDR3 residues: CASSASGTGVATEAFF. CDR3 nucleotide sequence: TGTGCCAGCAGTGCCTCCGGGACAGGGGTGGCCACTGAAGCTTTCTTT.